This is a list of T cell receptor beta chains from one sample in a study of response to subunit inactivated influenza vaccine. TCRdb redid the calling of the RT-PCR reads with MiXCR, one entry per CDR3 protein. The repertoire includes 630,000 or so distinct CDR3 sequences, 15% to 18% of them detected once, and 11% sits in the top ten. The specimen comprised PBMCs from blood, sampled roughly 12 days after vaccination. The receptors stem from a man aged 50 to 60 who received an inactivated influenza vaccine. CDR3s include the opening cysteine and the closing phenylalanine or tryptophan. A D gene is named only where the DNA matches it firmly. The listing skips clone size in some rows; elsewhere it reads once, few, many or a size class.

TRBJ2-7 | TRBV5-4 | NA | NA | CASRTVGNQAEQYF | TGTGCCAGCAGAACGGTGGGAAACCAGGCCGAGCAGTACTTC
TRBJ2-7 | TRBV5-1 | TRBD1 | many | CASSPGQPGEQYF | TGCGCCAGCAGCCCGGGACAGCCTGGGGAGCAGTACTTC
TRBJ2-3 | TRBV5-8 | NA | NA | CASSLSQAGRTDTQYF | TGTGCCAGCAGCTTGTCCCAGGCGGGGCGCACAGATACGCAGTATTTT
TRBJ2-5 | TRBV5-1 | TRBD2 | NA | CASTRGESTYF | TGCGCCAGCACCCGGGGGGAGAGTACGTACTTC
TRBJ1-1 | TRBV5-5 | TRBD1 | many | CASSWGQGNTEAFF | TGTGCCAGCAGCTGGGGACAGGGTAACACTGAAGCTTTCTTT
TRBJ2-5 | TRBV5-1 | NA | many | CASSLGSFSASTPLEETQYF | TGCGCCAGCAGCTTGGGCTCCTTTAGCGCCTCCACCCCCCTAGAAGAGACCCAGTACTTC
TRBJ1-5 | TRBV24-1 | NA | NA | CATSERVGNQPQHF | TGTGCCACCAGTGAGAGGGTCGGCAATCAGCCCCAGCATTTT
TRBJ2-1 | TRBV5-5 | TRBD2 | NA | CASSFSSGVLLNEQFF | TGTGCCAGCAGCTTCTCTAGCGGGGTGCTTTTAAATGAGCAGTTCTTC
TRBJ2-7 | TRBV5-1 | TRBD2 | NA | CASSLERTRWFNEQYF | TGCGCCAGCAGCTTGGAAAGGACTAGGTGGTTCAACGAGCAGTACTTC
TRBJ1-5 | TRBV7-8 | TRBD1 | few | CASSARGLQPQHF | TGTGCCAGCAGCGCCAGGGGGCTACAGCCCCAGCATTTT
TRBJ2-5 | TRBV18 | TRBD1 | NA | CASSQTSGGLETQYF | TGTGCCAGCTCACAAACGTCAGGGGGTCTGGAGACCCAGTACTTC
TRBJ1-2 | TRBV20-1 | NA | NA | CSAQRGGYYGYTF | TGCAGTGCTCAACGGGGGGGGTACTATGGCTACACCTTC
TRBJ1-1 | TRBV6-2/TRBV6-3 | NA | few | CASSPVKWNTEAFF | TGTGCCAGCAGTCCCGTTAAGTGGAACACTGAAGCTTTCTTT
TRBJ2-7 | TRBV12-3/TRBV12-4 | TRBD1 | many | CASSKGGTGDFEQYF | TGTGCCAGCAGTAAGGGAGGGACAGGGGACTTCGAGCAGTACTTC
TRBJ2-1 | TRBV7-3 | NA | NA | CASSPLFYNEQFF | TGTGCCAGCAGCCCGTTGTTTTACAATGAGCAGTTCTTC
TRBJ1-1 | TRBV20-1 | NA | NA | CSATFAGPNTEAFF | TGCAGTGCTACCTTCGCAGGTCCGAACACTGAAGCTTTCTTT
TRBJ2-7 | TRBV29-1 | NA | few | CSVGRGASYEQYF | TGCAGCGTTGGTAGGGGGGCCTCCTACGAGCAGTACTTC
TRBJ2-4 | TRBV12-3/TRBV12-4 | NA | few | CASSSPVGNIQYF | TGTGCCAGCAGCAGTCCAGTTGGAAACATTCAGTACTTC
TRBJ2-1 | TRBV2 | NA | few | CASGGNDYNEQFF | TGTGCCAGCGGAGGTAACGACTACAATGAGCAGTTCTTC
TRBJ1-5 | TRBV4-1 | TRBD1 | many | CASSLEDRGRAYTSNQPQHF | TGCGCCAGCAGCCTCGAGGATAGGGGGCGCGCATACACGAGCAATCAGCCCCAGCATTTT
TRBJ2-3 | TRBV9 | NA | NA | CASSASGGADTQYF | TGTGCCAGCAGCGCTTCCGGAGGGGCAGATACGCAGTATTTT
TRBJ2-5 | TRBV11-3 | NA | NA | CASSLGPGAKETQYF | TGTGCCAGCAGCTTGGGGCCAGGCGCCAAAGAGACCCAGTACTTC
TRBJ2-7 | TRBV20-1 | NA | few | CSARLPANYEQYF | TGCAGTGCTAGACTCCCGGCTAACTACGAGCAGTACTTC
TRBJ2-7 | TRBV20-1 | TRBD1 | NA | CSAMTGANSYEQYF | TGCAGTGCTATGACAGGGGCAAACTCCTACGAGCAGTACTTC
TRBJ2-1 | TRBV20-1 | TRBD2 | NA | CSARALAGGKVSYNEQFF | TGCAGTGCTAGAGCGCTAGCGGGAGGGAAGGTATCCTACAATGAGCAGTTCTTC
TRBJ2-2 | TRBV10-3 | TRBD1 | many | CAISEWTGANTGELFF | TGTGCCATCAGTGAGTGGACAGGGGCTAACACCGGGGAGCTGTTTTTT
TRBJ2-7 | TRBV5-1 | TRBD2 | many | CASSLARLAGNEQYF | TGCGCCAGCAGCTTGGCCCGGCTAGCGGGGAACGAGCAGTACTTC
TRBJ2-7 | TRBV2 | NA | few | CAGRTEFYEQYF | TGTGCCGGGAGGACTGAGTTCTACGAGCAGTACTTC
TRBJ2-7 | TRBV7-2 | NA | many | CASGLDPGRSNEQYF | TGTGCCAGCGGATTGGACCCCGGGAGATCTAACGAGCAGTACTTC
TRBJ2-1 | TRBV28 | NA | few | CASSFPGTYNEQFF | TGTGCCAGCAGTTTCCCAGGGACCTACAATGAGCAGTTCTTC
TRBJ2-5 | TRBV9 | NA | many | CASSPHGYQETQYF | TGTGCCAGCAGCCCCCATGGGTACCAAGAGACCCAGTACTTC
TRBJ1-1 | TRBV11-2 | TRBD1 | few | CASSLGAGTGTEAFF | TGTGCCAGCAGCTTAGGAGCCGGGACAGGGACCGAAGCTTTCTTT
TRBJ1-2 | TRBV5-1 | NA | few | CASGAEDRYYGYTF | TGCGCCAGCGGTGCAGAAGACAGGTACTATGGCTACACCTTC
TRBJ2-1 | TRBV4-1 | NA | few | CASSQGRGQHSYNEQFF | TGCGCCAGCAGCCAAGGGAGGGGGCAACACTCCTACAATGAGCAGTTCTTC
TRBJ1-1 | TRBV20-1 | NA | few | CSAQDRYSLNTEAFF | TGCAGTGCTCAGGACCGCTATAGTCTGAACACTGAAGCTTTCTTT
TRBJ2-5 | TRBV7-2 | NA | few | CASSPSFGSQETQYF | TGTGCCAGCAGCCCCTCTTTTGGGTCCCAAGAGACCCAGTACTTC
TRBJ2-5 | TRBV12-3/TRBV12-4 | NA | few | CASSQPGTGQETQYF | TGTGCCAGCAGTCAACCAGGGACGGGCCAAGAGACCCAGTACTTC
TRBJ2-1 | TRBV20-1 | TRBD1 | NA | CSATGTDNEQFF | TGCAGTGCTACCGGGACAGACAATGAGCAGTTCTTC
TRBJ1-1 | TRBV6-2/TRBV6-3 | NA | NA | CASSPWGPGRENTEAFF | TGTGCCAGCAGTCCGTGGGGACCTGGTAGGGAGAACACTGAAGCTTTCTTT
TRBJ2-5 | TRBV20-1 | NA | NA | CSAAVGTRETQYF | TGCAGTGCTGCAGTGGGGACTCGGGAGACCCAGTACTTC
TRBJ2-3 | TRBV3-1 | NA | NA | CASSQEWTEITDTQYF | TGTGCCAGCAGCCAAGAGTGGACGGAGATCACAGATACGCAGTATTTT
TRBJ1-1 | TRBV12-3/TRBV12-4 | TRBD1 | NA | CASSLRQGPPFEAFF | TGTGCCAGCAGTCTCCGACAGGGCCCCCCTTTTGAAGCTTTCTTT
TRBJ2-3 | TRBV3-1 | NA | NA | CASSLLSGLDTQYF | TGTGCCAGCAGCTTGCTTTCGGGGCTCGATACGCAGTATTTT
TRBJ1-6 | TRBV7-9 | NA | few | CASSDRDILHF | TGTGCCAGCAGCGACCGGGACATCCTCCACTTT
TRBJ2-2 | TRBV9 | NA | NA | CASSPSREAAGELFF | TGTGCCAGCAGCCCCTCCCGTGAGGCTGCCGGGGAGCTGTTTTTT
TRBJ1-1 | TRBV5-1 | NA | NA | CASSLAGQIAEAFF | TGCGCCAGCAGCTTGGCCGGACAGATAGCTGAAGCTTTCTTT
TRBJ1-5 | TRBV4-1 | NA | many | CASSQVDRGQPQHF | TGCGCCAGCAGCCAGGTGGATCGGGGTCAGCCCCAGCATTTT
TRBJ2-1 | TRBV10-3 | NA | few | CAISGQVGGSYNEQFF | TGTGCCATCAGTGGGCAGGTGGGCGGCTCCTACAATGAGCAGTTCTTC
TRBJ1-2 | TRBV7-9 | NA | many | CASSLADYGYTF | TGTGCCAGCAGCTTAGCCGACTATGGCTACACCTTC
TRBJ2-5 | TRBV14 | NA | few | CASSQGGARLGETQYF | TGTGCCAGCAGCCAAGGGGGGGCCCGGCTAGGAGAGACCCAGTACTTC
TRBJ2-3 | TRBV29-1 | NA | NA | CSVGTPSTDTQYF | TGCAGCGTTGGGACTCCAAGCACAGATACGCAGTATTTT
TRBJ2-2 | TRBV27 | NA | NA | CGSSLRSRPGELFF | TGTGGCAGCAGTTTACGTTCCAGACCCGGGGAGCTGTTTTTT
TRBJ2-6 | TRBV5-1 | NA | few | CASSLQGSPGANVLTF | TGCGCCAGCAGCTTGCAGGGAAGCCCTGGGGCCAACGTCCTGACTTTC
TRBJ2-1 | TRBV10-3 | TRBD2 | many | CAISGGVGHEQFF | TGTGCCATCAGCGGGGGGGTAGGCCATGAGCAGTTCTTC